This TCR beta chain was recorded in a study of T cells after posttransplantation cyclophosphamide. As regards this clone: Its specificity is unknown.

Study-wide results and limits: Later blood repertoires were often dominated by clones from the donor CD8+ memory compartment. Blood and skin or GI T cell repertoires showed limited TRB overlap. TRB clonality was highly associated with recipient CMV seropositivity and reactivation.

CDR1 SGHRS and CDR2 YFSETQ come from the germline V gene. Trimming removed 0 bases from V and 9 bases from J; junction bases left unmatched: 10. This CDR3 comprises 16 residues. On the day of bone marrow donation, the related graft donor provided peripheral blood. Clones were sequenced by immunoSEQ multiplex PCR, and TCRdb holds only the in-frame ones, with some missing. The table shows about 66,000 clones, with just over 90% occurring only once. Sequenced input: PBMCs. This clonotype originated in a woman in her thirties in good health and a related stem cell transplant donor. The chain recombines TRBV5-1 with TRBJ2-1; 9 bases match TRBD2. In DNA form, the CDR3 reads TGCGCCAGCAGCTTGGGAAGCGGGGGGTCTTGGCGTGAGCAGTTCTTC. Protein sequence: CASSLGSGGSWREQFF.